This TCR beta chain was profiled in a study of blood T cells in healthy people across ages. This clonotype was observed a few times. Then a second PCR, running about 6 to 12 cycles, was carried out with a sample-barcoded 5' primer and a J-beta primer mix. TCRdb re-analysed the 5' RACE reads in MiXCR, keeping a single row per CDR3 protein. The sample lists around 990,000 distinct CDR3 sequences, 20% to 25% seen once, with 0.65% to 0.95% in the top ten. These data were also reused for a study on T cells of mothers and their children.

The receptor was derived from a girl aged 2 to 10 in good health. The specimen sequenced was blood.

This CDR3 reads CSARLQGASSYNEQFF. CDR3 sequence (DNA): TGCAGTGCCAGACTTCAGGGGGCAAGCTCCTACAATGAGCAGTTCTTC. The V call is TRBV20-1, the J call TRBJ2-1, with 8 bases lining up with TRBD1. This CDR3 contains 16 residues. The V gene end was trimmed by 6 bases and the J gene end by 0 bases; junction bases not matched to a gene: 10. Germline CDR1 and CDR2: DFQATT and SNEGSKA (reference sequence).